This T cell receptor beta chain was observed in a study of blood T cell repertoires in COVID-19. V was clipped by 8 bases and J by 2 bases, with 15 bases between them. There are 15 residues in the CDR3. Germline V gives CDR1 MDHEN, CDR2 SYDVKM. Repertoires were generated with immunoSEQ multiplex PCR, while TCRdb's copy carries only in-frame clones and drops some. This table has approximately 61,000 clones, about 82% appearing once. The receptor's source is an older man with acute or convalescent COVID-19. Source material: peripheral blood. The chain employs TRBV28 and TRBJ1-4; D might be TRBD1 (5 bases). In DNA form, the CDR3 reads TGTGCCAGCCTAGAGGGAGGGGCGACTAATGAAAAACTGTTTTTT. It codes for CASLEGGATNEKLFF.